Listed below are T cell receptor beta chains from one sample, sequenced in a study of blood T cell repertoires in COVID-19. Sequencing used immunoSEQ multiplex PCR; TCRdb keeps in-frame clones, though not all of them. The sample carries some 80,000 clones, 87% recorded once. Material: peripheral blood. Source of these receptors: a woman of 80 years or more with active or convalescent COVID-19. Each CDR3 is given with its conserved first and last residue. D genes are given only for firm matches. Size is stated for part of the rows, as once, few or many counts, or as a class when the clone is expanded.

size,V,D,J,CDR3,DNA
-,TRBV5-1,TRBD1,TRBJ2-1,CASSPGQGYSNEQFF,TGCGCCAGCAGTCCGGGACAGGGCTACTCCAATGAGCAGTTCTTC
-,TRBV6-4,-,TRBJ1-3,CASSGPPYRLSGNTIYF,TGTGCCAGCAGTGGGCCTCCGTACAGGTTGTCTGGAAACACCATATATTTT
once,TRBV6-5,TRBD1,TRBJ2-7,CASSPQPGQPYEQYF,TGTGCCAGCAGTCCCCAACCGGGACAGCCCTACGAGCAGTACTTC
-,TRBV28,-,TRBJ2-1,CASRLGGGNEQFF,TGTGCCAGTAGACTGGGAGGGGGGAATGAGCAGTTCTTC
few,TRBV3-1/TRBV3-2,TRBD1,TRBJ1-2,CASSHRTGEGGYTF,TGTGCCAGCAGCCACCGGACAGGGGAGGGTGGCTACACCTTC
-,TRBV18,-,TRBJ1-6,CASSPGGGGARSPLHF,TGTGCCAGCTCACCGGGCGGAGGGGGGGCCAGATCACCCCTCCACTTT
-,TRBV24-1,-,TRBJ1-5,CATSDSGEGNNQPQHF,TGTGCCACCAGTGATTCAGGGGAGGGGAACAATCAGCCCCAGCATTTT
-,TRBV7-9,-,TRBJ1-1,CASSTQTANTEAFF,TGTGCCAGCAGCACCCAGACAGCGAACACTGAAGCTTTCTTT
-,TRBV5-1,TRBD1,TRBJ1-1,CASSRAGGTNTEAFF,TGCGCCAGCAGCAGGGCAGGGGGCACGAACACTGAAGCTTTCTTT
-,TRBV21-1,-,TRBJ2-5,CASSKVRYRGETQYF,TGTGCCAGCAGCAAAGTTAGGTACCGGGGAGAGACCCAGTACTTC
-,TRBV28,TRBD1,TRBJ1-5,CASRPGGQPQPQHF,TGTGCCAGCAGACCCGGGGGACAGCCTCAGCCCCAGCATTTT
-,TRBV28,TRBD1,TRBJ1-1,CASSSATGGKTEAFF,TGTGCCAGCAGTTCAGCGACAGGGGGTAAAACTGAAGCTTTCTTT
-,TRBV2,TRBD2,TRBJ2-3,CASRLAGGRTDTQYF,TGTGCCAGCAGACTAGCGGGAGGCCGCACAGATACGCAGTATTTT
-,TRBV5-8,TRBD2,TRBJ2-7,CASSSTSGYEQYF,TGTGCCAGCAGCTCTACTAGCGGCTACGAGCAGTACTTC
-,TRBV6-5,-,TRBJ2-7,CASSRTLSSYEQYF,TGTGCCAGCAGTCGGACTTTGAGCTCCTACGAGCAGTACTTC
-,TRBV7-2,TRBD2,TRBJ2-5,CASSPPGGRGETQYF,TGTGCCAGCAGCCCACCGGGGGGGAGGGGAGAGACCCAGTACTTC
-,TRBV10-3,TRBD2,TRBJ2-5,CATRGGGAAETQYF,TGTGCCACACGGGGCGGGGGGGCGGCAGAGACCCAGTACTTC
-,TRBV6-2/TRBV6-3,TRBD1,TRBJ1-5,CASSFRGGSQPQHF,TGTGCCAGCAGTTTCCGAGGGGGCAGCCAGCCCCAGCATTTT
few,TRBV18,TRBD1,TRBJ2-5,CASSPSGRTGGAKTQYF,TGTGCCAGCTCACCGAGTGGCCGGACAGGGGGCGCTAAGACCCAGTACTTC
-,TRBV6-6,-,TRBJ2-3,CASGGSTDTQYF,TGTGCCAGCGGGGGGAGCACAGATACGCAGTATTTT